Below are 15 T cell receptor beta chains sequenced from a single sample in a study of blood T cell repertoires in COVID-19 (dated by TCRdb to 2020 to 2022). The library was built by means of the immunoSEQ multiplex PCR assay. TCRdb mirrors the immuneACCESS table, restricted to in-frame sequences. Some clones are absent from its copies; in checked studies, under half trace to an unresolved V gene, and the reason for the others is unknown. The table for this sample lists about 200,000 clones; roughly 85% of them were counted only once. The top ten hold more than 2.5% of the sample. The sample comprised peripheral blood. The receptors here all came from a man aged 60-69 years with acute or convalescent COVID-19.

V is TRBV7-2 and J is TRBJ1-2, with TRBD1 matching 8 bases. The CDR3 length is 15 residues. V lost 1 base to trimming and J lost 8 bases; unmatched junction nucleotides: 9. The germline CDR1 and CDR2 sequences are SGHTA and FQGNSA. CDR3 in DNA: TGTGCCAGCAGCTTAGTTCAGGGGGCCGGAGACGGCTACACCTTC. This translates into CASSLVQGAGDGYTF.

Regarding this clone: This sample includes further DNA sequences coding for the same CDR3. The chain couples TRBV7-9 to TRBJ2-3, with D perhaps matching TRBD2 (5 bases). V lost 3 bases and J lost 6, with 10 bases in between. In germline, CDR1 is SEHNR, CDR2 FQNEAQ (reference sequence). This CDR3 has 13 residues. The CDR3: CASSFGSGDTQYF. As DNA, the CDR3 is TGTGCCAGCAGCTTTGGGAGTGGTGATACGCAGTATTTT.

As DNA, the CDR3 is TGTGCCAGCAGTTCACAGGTACAAGCCGGCTACACCTTC. The encoded protein is CASSSQVQAGYTF. The chain employs TRBV7-9 and TRBJ1-2; D might be TRBD1 (5 bases). The length of the CDR3 is 13 residues. Germline CDR1 and CDR2: SEHNR and FQNEAQ (reference sequence). Trimming left V 6 bases short and J 8 bases short, with 16 bases between.

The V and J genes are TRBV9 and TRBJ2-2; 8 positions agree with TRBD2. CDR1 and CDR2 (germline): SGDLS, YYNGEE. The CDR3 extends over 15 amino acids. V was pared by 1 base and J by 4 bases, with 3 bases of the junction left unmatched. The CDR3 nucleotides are TGTGCCAGCAGCGTAACGGGAGGGCCCACCGGGGAGCTGTTTTTT. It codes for CASSVTGGPTGELFF.

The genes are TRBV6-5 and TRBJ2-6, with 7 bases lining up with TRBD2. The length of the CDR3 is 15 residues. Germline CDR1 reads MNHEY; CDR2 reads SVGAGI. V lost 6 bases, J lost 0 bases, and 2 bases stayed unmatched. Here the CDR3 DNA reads TGTGCCAGCAGAGCGGGAAGCTCTGGGGCCAACGTCCTGACTTTC. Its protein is CASRAGSSGANVLTF.

The CDR3 DNA follows: TGTGCCAGCAGCCCCCCCCAGGGGGGGAACACTGAAGCTTTCTTT. Translation: CASSPPQGGNTEAFF. The V and J genes are TRBV9 and TRBJ1-1; 7 bases match TRBD1. The CDR3 is 15 residues long. V lost 4 bases, J lost 1 base, and 7 bases stayed unmatched. Germline CDR1 is SGDLS and CDR2 is YYNGEE.

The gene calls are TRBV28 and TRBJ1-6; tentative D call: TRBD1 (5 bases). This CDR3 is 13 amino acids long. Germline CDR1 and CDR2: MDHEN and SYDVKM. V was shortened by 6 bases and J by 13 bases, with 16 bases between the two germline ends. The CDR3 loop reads CASSRDGGAPLHF. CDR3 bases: TGTGCCAGCAGCAGGGACGGCGGGGCCCCCCTCCACTTT. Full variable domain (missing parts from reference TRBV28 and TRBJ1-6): DVKVTQSSRYLVKRTGEKVFLECVQDMDHENMFWYRQDPGLGLRLIYFSYDVKMKEKGDIPEGYSVSREKKERFSLILESASTNQTSMYLCASSRDGGAPLHFGNGTRLTVT.

CDR3 in DNA: TGCGCCAGCAGCTTGGCCGGGGGACAGTTCACTGCGGATGAGCAGTTCTTC. It translates to CASSLAGGQFTADEQFF. This chain links TRBV5-1 with TRBJ2-1; TRBD1 is a possible D gene (7 bases). The CDR3 spans 17 residues. Germline assignment: CDR1 SGHRS and CDR2 YFSETQ. V lost 0 bases to trimming and J lost 8 bases, with 21 bases between them.

Written as DNA, the CDR3 is TGTGCCAGCTCACCAAAGGGACTAGCGGGACGCGGCGAGCAGTACTTC. Its protein product is CASSPKGLAGRGEQYF. The rearrangement joins TRBV18 to TRBJ2-7; 13 bases map to TRBD2. This CDR3 is built from 16 residues. Trimming removed 2 bases from V and 6 bases from J; junction bases left unmatched: 7. Per the germline V gene, CDR1 is KGHSH and CDR2 is LQKENI.

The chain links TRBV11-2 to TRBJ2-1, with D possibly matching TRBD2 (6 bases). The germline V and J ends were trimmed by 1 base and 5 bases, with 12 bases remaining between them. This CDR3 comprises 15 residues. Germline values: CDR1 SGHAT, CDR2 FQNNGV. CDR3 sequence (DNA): TGTGCCAGCAGCTTAGTCCCGGGAGTCGACAATGAGCAGTTCTTC. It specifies CASSLVPGVDNEQFF.

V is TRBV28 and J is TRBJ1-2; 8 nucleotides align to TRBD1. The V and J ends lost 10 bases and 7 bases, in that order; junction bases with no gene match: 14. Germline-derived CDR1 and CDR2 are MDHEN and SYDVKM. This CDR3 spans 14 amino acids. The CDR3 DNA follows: TGTGCCATCCCTTCAGGGGGCGCAGTTAGTGGCTACACCTTC. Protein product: CAIPSGGAVSGYTF.

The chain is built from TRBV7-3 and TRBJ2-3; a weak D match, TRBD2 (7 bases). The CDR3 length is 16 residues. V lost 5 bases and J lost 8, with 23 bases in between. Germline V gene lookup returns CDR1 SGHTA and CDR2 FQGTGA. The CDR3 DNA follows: TGTGCCAGCAGCCCCCGGGGGGCTGTACAGCCCGCTACGCAGTATTTT. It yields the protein CASSPRGAVQPATQYF.

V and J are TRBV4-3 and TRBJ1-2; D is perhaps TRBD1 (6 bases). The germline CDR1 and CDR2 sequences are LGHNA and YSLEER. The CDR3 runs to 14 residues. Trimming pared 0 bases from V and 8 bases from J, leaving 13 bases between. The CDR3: CASSQDGAGVGYTF. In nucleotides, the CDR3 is TGCGCCAGCAGCCAAGATGGGGCAGGGGTAGGCTACACCTTC.

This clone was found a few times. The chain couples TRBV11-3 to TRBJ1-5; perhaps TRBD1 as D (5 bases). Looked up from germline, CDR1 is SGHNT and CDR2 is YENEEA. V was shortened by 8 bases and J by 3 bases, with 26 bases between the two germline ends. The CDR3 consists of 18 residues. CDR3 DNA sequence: TGTGCCAGCTTTGGCATTAAGGCAGGGCCGGCGGTCAATCAGCCCCAGCATTTT. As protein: CASFGIKAGPAVNQPQHF.

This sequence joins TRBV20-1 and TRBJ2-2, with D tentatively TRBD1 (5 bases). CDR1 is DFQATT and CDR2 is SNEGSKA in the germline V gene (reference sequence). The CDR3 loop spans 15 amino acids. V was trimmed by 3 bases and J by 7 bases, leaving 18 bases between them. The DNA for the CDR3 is TGCAGTGCTAGTTCGGCAGGGCCTATTGGCGGGGAGCTGTTTTTT. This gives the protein CSASSAGPIGGELFF.